This T cell receptor (beta chain) emerged from a study of CD8+ T cells in alopecia areata. The germline CDR1 and CDR2 sequences are SQVTM and ANQGSEA. The CDR3 totals 13 residues. V was shortened by 5 bases and J by 1 base, with 11 bases between the two germline ends. Regarding treatment: oral pan-JAK inhibitor, 5-10 mg twice daily. Sorted populations comprised CD4+ and CD8+ T cells obtained from PBMCs. Sequencing used cDNA as its template, made by extracting RNA and reverse transcribing it. Sequenced by immunoSEQ multiplex PCR; TCRdb stores in-frame clones only, minus some. Of about 200,000 clones detected, roughly three fifths appear once; the ten largest clones hold about 3%.

The clonotype originates from a human donor with alopecia areata. The source was CD4+ T cells sorted from blood, collected at week 4, from a patient treated with tofacitinib. The chain combines TRBV29-1 with TRBJ1-1; tentatively, D is TRBD1 (6 bases). In DNA form, the CDR3 reads TGCAGCGTTCATGGACAGCAGAACACTGAAGCTTTCTTT. Its protein is CSVHGQQNTEAFF.